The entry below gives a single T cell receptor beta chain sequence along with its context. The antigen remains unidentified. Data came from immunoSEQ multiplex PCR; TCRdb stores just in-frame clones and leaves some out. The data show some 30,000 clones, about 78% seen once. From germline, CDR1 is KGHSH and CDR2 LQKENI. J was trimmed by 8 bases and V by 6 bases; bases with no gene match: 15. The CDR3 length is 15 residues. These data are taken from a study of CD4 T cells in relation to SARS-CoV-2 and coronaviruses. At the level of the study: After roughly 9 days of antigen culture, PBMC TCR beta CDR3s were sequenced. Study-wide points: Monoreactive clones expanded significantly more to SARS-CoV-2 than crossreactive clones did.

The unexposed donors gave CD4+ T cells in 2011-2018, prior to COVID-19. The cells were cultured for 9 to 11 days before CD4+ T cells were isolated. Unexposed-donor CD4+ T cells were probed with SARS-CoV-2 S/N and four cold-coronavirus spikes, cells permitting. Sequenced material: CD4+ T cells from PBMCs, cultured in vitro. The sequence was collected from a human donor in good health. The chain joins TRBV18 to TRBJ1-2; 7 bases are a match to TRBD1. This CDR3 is CASSPGTVLQGGYTF. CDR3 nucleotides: TGTGCCAGCTCTCCGGGGACAGTTTTACAAGGAGGCTACACCTTC. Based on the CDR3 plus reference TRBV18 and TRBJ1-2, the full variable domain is NAGVMQNPRHLVRRRGQEARLRCSPMKGHSHVYWYRQLPEEGLKFMVYLQKENIIDESGMPKERFSAEFPKEGPSILRIQQVVRGDSAAYFCASSPGTVLQGGYTFGSGTRLTVV.